What follows is one TCR beta chain and its context. Its antigen is currently unknown. This sample stems from a study of beta chain features in type 1 diabetes. As for the study in general: No patient-donor differences in age, gender, total cells or subset yield.

Only one heparinised blood draw was taken per donor, and its volume averaged approximately 120 mL. Findings of the study overall: Diminished insertions and augmented deletions at VDJ junctions characterized type 1 diabetes patients.

Sequencing targeted expressed TCRB transcripts, as all isolated RNA had been reverse transcribed. The table came from immunoSEQ multiplex PCR; TCRdb's copy has only in-frame clones and leaves some out. The data hold 900,000 or so clones, with about a sixth observed a single time. Germline V lookup: CDR1 MDHEN, CDR2 SYDVKM. J gave up 1 base and V 5 bases, and 7 bases lay outside the gene matches. This CDR3 contains 15 residues. The specimen was naive CD4+ T cells from blood. This chain links TRBV28 with TRBJ2-7, with TRBD1 identical over 8 bases. The receptor was derived from a woman between 18 and 30 years old in good health. In DNA form, the CDR3 reads TGTGCCAGCAGTAACCCCGGGACAGGTTCCTACGAGCAGTACTTC. Its protein is CASSNPGTGSYEQYF. The full variable domain, with the rest looked up from reference TRBV28 and TRBJ2-7, is DVKVTQSSRYLVKRTGEKVFLECVQDMDHENMFWYRQDPGLGLRLIYFSYDVKMKEKGDIPEGYSVSREKKERFSLILESASTNQTSMYLCASSNPGTGSYEQYFGPGTRLTVT.